The 27 T cell receptor beta chains given below trace back to one sample, sequenced in a study of blood T cells in healthy people across ages. With a J-beta primer mix and a sample-barcoded 5' primer, a second PCR ran roughly 7 to 11 cycles. TCRdb reprocessed the 5' RACE reads with MiXCR, giving one entry per CDR3 protein. The data hold 710,000 or so distinct CDR3 sequences, with roughly 32% observed a single time. Source material: blood. These receptors were taken from a woman aged 80 or over in good health.

The chain carries TRBV5-1 and TRBJ2-7; no reliable D call. Germline V gene sequence: CDR1 SGHRS, CDR2 YFSETQ. Trimming cost V 7 bases and J 3 bases, with 17 bases left between them. This CDR3 has 14 residues. CDR3 loop: CASSLITSHYEQYF. The CDR3, as DNA: TGCGCCAGCTCCCTCATAACATCGCACTACGAGCAGTACTTC. The whole variable domain, filled in from reference TRBV5-1 and TRBJ2-7, reads KAGVTQTPRYLIKTRGQQVTLSCSPISGHRSVSWYQQTPGQGLQFLFEYFSETQRNKGNFPGRFSGRQFSNSRSEMNVSTLELGDSALYLCASSLITSHYEQYFGPGTRLTVT.

This chain connects TRBV20-1 to TRBJ2-3, with a weak D call TRBD2 (5 bases). Germline V gene sequence: CDR1 DFQATT, CDR2 SNEGSKA (reference sequence). This CDR3 contains 16 residues. V was clipped by 1 base and J by 2 bases, with 16 bases between them. DNA of the CDR3: TGCAGTGCTAGAGCGAAACGGGAACGAGACACAGATACGCAGTATTTT. Translation: CSARAKRERDTDTQYF.

The CDR3 is CSARKGQGASLRSNQPQHF. The CDR3 DNA reads TGCAGTGCTAGGAAGGGGCAGGGGGCCTCTTTAAGAAGCAATCAGCCCCAGCATTTT. J is TRBJ1-5 and V is TRBV20-1; 8 bases fit TRBD1. Losses at the gene ends were 3 bases for V and 1 base for J; bases not matched to a gene: 17. The CDR3 sequence is 19 residues long. The germline V gene encodes CDR1 DFQATT and CDR2 SNEGSKA (reference sequence).

As for this clonotype: One end of the junction is discordant with germline, which a read error may explain. The chain couples TRBV6-5 to TRBJ2-3, with 8 bases fitting TRBD1. CDR1 is MNHEY, CDR2 SVGAGI, per germline. The CDR3 spans 15 residues. The CDR3 protein is CAGSSGTGDTNTQYF. The CDR3 DNA is TGTGCCGGCAGCTCCGGGACAGGCGACACAAATACGCAGTATTTT.

Regarding this clonotype: A much larger clone differs from this one at a single base, so this may be a read error. The chain carries TRBV9 and TRBJ2-1; the D gene is possibly TRBD2 (6 bases). This CDR3 has 16 amino acids. Per the germline V gene, CDR1 is SGDLS and CDR2 is YYNGEE. V was trimmed by 1 base and J by 10 bases, leaving 21 bases between them. The CDR3 nucleotides are TGTGCCAGCAGCGTAAGGCTAGCGAGGGGAGATAAGGAGCAGTTCTTC. It specifies CASSVRLARGDKEQFF. Variable domain in full (rest from reference TRBV9 and TRBJ2-1): DSGVTQTPKHLITATGQRVTLRCSPRSGDLSVYWYQQSLDQGLQFLIQYYNGEERAKGNILERFSAQQFPDLHSELNLSSLELGDSALYFCASSVRLARGDKEQFFGPGTRLTVL.

This clonotype was recorded at least ten times. DNA of the CDR3: TGTGCCATCAGTGATTCCACGGGGGCGGGCGAAAAACTGTTTTTT. Its protein is CAISDSTGAGEKLFF. The V and J genes are TRBV10-3 and TRBJ1-4; perhaps TRBD1 as D (6 bases). V dropped 3 bases and J dropped 8 bases, with 16 bases sitting between them. The CDR3 loop spans 15 amino acids. Per the germline V gene, CDR1 is ENHRY and CDR2 is SYGVKD.

The chain couples TRBV6-5 to TRBJ1-2; 9 bases are a match to TRBD1. The J segment lost 1 base and the V segment lost 6 bases, leaving 6 bases of the junction unmatched. The length of the CDR3 is 15 residues. CDR1 MNHEY and CDR2 SVGAGI come from the germline V gene. CDR3 region: CASRDRQGGNYGYTF. CDR3 coding DNA: TGTGCCAGCAGGGACAGACAGGGGGGTAACTATGGCTACACCTTC.

The chain joins TRBV5-1 to TRBJ2-5; D may correspond to TRBD1 or TRBD2 (5 bases each). Germline V gene sequence: CDR1 SGHRS, CDR2 YFSETQ. The CDR3 consists of 16 residues. The ends were cut back, 4 bases at V and 2 bases at J, with 18 bases in the middle. The CDR3 region is CASSPPPGRTQETQYF. CDR3 bases: TGCGCCAGCAGCCCCCCTCCGGGACGAACACAAGAGACCCAGTACTTC.

The sample holds many counts of this clonotype. The chain has TRBV10-3 and TRBJ1-2; 8 bases agree with TRBD1. This CDR3 is 13 amino acids long. With V trimmed by 11 bases and J by 6 bases, 11 bases remained unmatched. Germline CDR1 is ENHRY and CDR2 is SYGVKD. The CDR3 here is CAVSHLTGDGYTF. The DNA for the CDR3 is TGTGCCGTATCCCACTTGACAGGGGATGGCTACACCTTC.

This clonotype was seen many times. J is TRBJ2-3 and V is TRBV12-3 or TRBV12-4; 14 bases agree with TRBD2. This CDR3 region has 17 residues. The V and J ends lost 4 bases and 4 bases, in that order; junction bases with no gene match: 7. The CDR3: CASSYRGTSGGADTQYF. DNA for the CDR3: TGTGCCAGCAGTTATCGGGGGACTAGCGGGGGCGCAGATACGCAGTATTTT.

This clonotype has a single count. Germline and junction disagree at one end, which may indicate a read error. The genes are TRBV7-2 and TRBJ1-2; TRBD1 aligns across 7 bases. Germline values: CDR1 SGHTA, CDR2 FQGNSA. The CDR3 contains 13 residues. In nucleotides, the CDR3 is TGTGCCGGCAGCCGACAGGGATTTGATGGCTACACCTTC. Its protein product is CAGSRQGFDGYTF.

In its sample, this clonotype was seen many times. The rearrangement joins TRBV30 to TRBJ2-3, with a weak D call TRBD2 (6 bases). The CDR3 runs to 11 residues. Germline-derived CDR1 and CDR2 are GTSNPN and SVGIG (reference sequence). V was shortened by 8 bases and J by 6 bases, with 12 bases between the two germline ends. CDR3 amino acids: CAHKGLDTQYF. CDR3 in DNA: TGTGCCCACAAGGGACTTGATACGCAGTATTTT.

This clonotype was picked up many times. The chain links TRBV9 to TRBJ2-5; no firm D call. Between the trimmed V and J ends, which lost 0 bases and 0 bases, there was a span of 9 bases. Germline V CDR1 and CDR2: SGDLS, YYNGEE. The CDR3 totals 15 residues. The CDR3, as DNA: TGTGCCAGCAGCGTAGGATCCCAGGACCAAGAGACCCAGTACTTC. As protein: CASSVGSQDQETQYF.

To note about this clonotype: A single base separates this from a much larger clone, so it may be a read error. The V call is TRBV5-1, the J call TRBJ2-1; D is unclear. The end of the DNA fits TRBJ2-7 better, so the J call may be wrong. The CDR3 runs 13 residues. The germline CDR1 and CDR2 sequences are SGHRS and YFSETQ. In DNA form, the CDR3 reads TGCGCCAGCAGCTTGGCCGTCCACAATGAGCAGTACTTC. Translating gives CASSLAVHNEQYF.

This chain uses TRBV7-6 with TRBJ2-5, with D possibly matching TRBD2 (7 bases). Germline assignment: CDR1 SGHVS and CDR2 FNYEAQ. V was cut by 5 bases and J by 11 bases, with 27 bases left in between. The CDR3 is 16 residues long. The CDR3 sequence: CASSPGGPGPYDEQYF. CDR3 bases: TGTGCCAGCAGCCCCGGGGGGCCGGGGCCTTACGATGAGCAGTACTTC.

The chain combines TRBV7-2 with TRBJ2-2; 13 positions match TRBD2. The CDR3 is 16 residues long. With 3 bases clipped from V and 7 bases from J, the junction kept 5 bases outside the gene matches. Germline V gene lookup returns CDR1 SGHTA and CDR2 FQGNSA. Here the CDR3 reads CASSFTSGGALGELFF. CDR3 DNA sequence: TGTGCCAGCAGCTTTACTAGCGGGGGGGCCCTCGGGGAGCTGTTTTTT.

Comments on this clonotype: A much larger clone sits a single nucleotide away, making a read error possible. The chain recombines TRBV2 with TRBJ2-7; TRBD1 aligns across 8 bases. Germline V gene sequence: CDR1 SNHLY, CDR2 FYNNEI. The CDR3 is 15 residues long. CDR3 bases: TGTGCCAGCGGTGAAGAGAGGGGACAGGCCTACGAGCAGTACTTC. Protein product: CASGEERGQAYEQYF.

This clonotype was counted at least ten times. The chain links TRBV20-1 to TRBJ2-3; the D call may be TRBD1 or TRBD2 (5 bases each). Deletions cut 5 bases from V and 1 base from J, with 16 bases between. The germline V gene encodes CDR1 DFQATT and CDR2 SNEGSKA (reference sequence). The CDR3 length is 15 residues. DNA for the CDR3: TGCAGTGCTGCCCGGAGAGGGGTTGGCACAGATACGCAGTATTTT. This gives the protein CSAARRGVGTDTQYF.

CDR3 region: CASSLNEWENYGYTF. The CDR3 nucleotides are TGCGCCAGCAGCCTCAACGAGTGGGAGAACTATGGCTACACCTTC. The rearrangement links TRBV5-1 to TRBJ1-2; D is unresolved. Trimming stripped 4 bases from V and 2 bases from J, with 15 bases between. Germline CDR1 and CDR2: SGHRS and YFSETQ. The CDR3 is 15 amino acids.

Concerning this clonotype: This may arise from a read error, as a much more abundant clone is one base away. The chain joins TRBV7-9 to TRBJ2-5; the D gene is possibly TRBD2 (5 bases). V lost 2 bases, J lost 11 bases, and 15 bases lay in between. The CDR3 consists of 13 residues. Per germline, CDR1 SEHNR and CDR2 FQNEAQ (reference sequence). CDR3 loop: CASSLMGSGGQYF. CDR3 nucleotide sequence: TGTGCCAGCAGCTTAATGGGGAGTGGCGGGCAGTACTTC.

This clonotype occurred many times. CDR3 in amino acids: CASSRTGRLYNEQFF. CDR3 DNA sequence: TGTGCCAGCAGCAGGACAGGGAGATTATACAATGAGCAGTTCTTC. The rearrangement joins TRBV14 to TRBJ2-1; 8 bases fit TRBD1. The CDR3 has 15 amino acids. After removal of 5 bases from V and 4 bases from J, the junction contained 7 bases not matched to a gene. CDR1 and CDR2 from the germline V gene are SGHDN and FVKESK.

The rearrangement uses TRBV28 and TRBJ1-5; D unclear. Germline CDR1 is MDHEN and CDR2 is SYDVKM. Trimming stripped 11 bases from V and 6 bases from J, with 17 bases between. The CDR3 length is 13 residues. Here the CDR3 reads CAVGPPTIQPQHF. The CDR3 DNA is TGTGCCGTCGGACCCCCGACCATTCAGCCCCAGCATTTT. The full variable domain, its missing parts supplied by reference TRBV28 and TRBJ1-5, is DVKVTQSSRYLVKRTGEKVFLECVQDMDHENMFWYRQDPGLGLRLIYFSYDVKMKEKGDIPEGYSVSREKKERFSLILESASTNQTSMYLCAVGPPTIQPQHFGDGTRLSIL.

CDR3 DNA: TGTGCCAGCAGTTTTGACAGAGGTTCACCCCTCCACTTT. It specifies CASSFDRGSPLHF. The chain employs TRBV27 and TRBJ1-6; tentative D call: TRBD1 (5 bases). The CDR3 is made up of 13 amino acids. Trimming took 3 bases from V and 9 from J, leaving 9 bases between them. CDR1 is MNHEY, CDR2 SMNVEV, per germline (reference sequence).

As concerns this clonotype: One end of the junction varies from germline; a read error may be responsible. V gene TRBV6-1 combines with J gene TRBJ2-7; tentative D call: TRBD1 (6 bases). Germline values: CDR1 MNHNS, CDR2 SASEGT. This CDR3 comprises 15 residues. The CDR3 sequence is CAGSEAYPGVNEQYF. CDR3 sequence (DNA): TGTGCCGGCAGTGAAGCTTACCCAGGGGTGAACGAGCAGTACTTC.

This clonotype was seen ten or more times. The chain is built from TRBV5-1 and TRBJ2-1; 7 bases match TRBD2. CDR1 and CDR2 from the germline V gene are SGHRS and YFSETQ. The CDR3 runs 17 residues. Unmatched junction bases numbered 13, after V lost 3 bases and J lost 4 bases. CDR3 nucleotide sequence: TGCGCCAGCAGCTCCAGGAAGCGGGGCTCGAATTACAATGAGCAGTTCTTC. Translated: CASSSRKRGSNYNEQFF.

In this sample, this clonotype turned up a few times. The chain employs TRBV6-2 or TRBV6-3 and TRBJ2-2; the match to TRBD1 covers 10 bases. This CDR3 region has 18 residues. From germline, CDR1 is MNHEY and CDR2 SVGEGT. V lost 5 bases and J lost 4; bases outside the gene matches: 13. Written as DNA, the CDR3 is TGTGCCAGCAGTCACCGGGCTCGGACAGGGGGTATCACCGGGGAGCTGTTTTTT. Protein sequence: CASSHRARTGGITGELFF.

On this clonotype: A read error may produce the germline difference seen at one junction end. CDR3 nucleotide sequence: TGCGCCACCAGCGAGAGCGGGAGAAGCTCCTACGAGCAGTACTTC. Protein product: CATSESGRSSYEQYF. The chain employs TRBV5-1 and TRBJ2-7, with 8 bases identical to TRBD2. Germline lookup yields CDR1 SGHRS and CDR2 YFSETQ. The CDR3 is 15 residues long.